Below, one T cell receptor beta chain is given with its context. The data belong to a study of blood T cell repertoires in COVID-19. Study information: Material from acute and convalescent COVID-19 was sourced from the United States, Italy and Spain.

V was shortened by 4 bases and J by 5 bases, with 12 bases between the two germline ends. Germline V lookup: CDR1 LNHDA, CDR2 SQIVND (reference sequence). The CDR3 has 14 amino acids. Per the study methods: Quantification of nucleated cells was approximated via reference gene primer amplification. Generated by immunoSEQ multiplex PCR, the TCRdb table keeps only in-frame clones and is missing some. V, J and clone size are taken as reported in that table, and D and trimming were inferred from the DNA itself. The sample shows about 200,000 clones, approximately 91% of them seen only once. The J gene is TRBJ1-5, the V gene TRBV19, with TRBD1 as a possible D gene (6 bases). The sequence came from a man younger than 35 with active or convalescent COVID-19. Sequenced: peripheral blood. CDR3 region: CASSTQGFDQPQHF. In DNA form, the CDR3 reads TGTGCCAGTAGTACTCAGGGGTTCGATCAGCCCCAGCATTTT.